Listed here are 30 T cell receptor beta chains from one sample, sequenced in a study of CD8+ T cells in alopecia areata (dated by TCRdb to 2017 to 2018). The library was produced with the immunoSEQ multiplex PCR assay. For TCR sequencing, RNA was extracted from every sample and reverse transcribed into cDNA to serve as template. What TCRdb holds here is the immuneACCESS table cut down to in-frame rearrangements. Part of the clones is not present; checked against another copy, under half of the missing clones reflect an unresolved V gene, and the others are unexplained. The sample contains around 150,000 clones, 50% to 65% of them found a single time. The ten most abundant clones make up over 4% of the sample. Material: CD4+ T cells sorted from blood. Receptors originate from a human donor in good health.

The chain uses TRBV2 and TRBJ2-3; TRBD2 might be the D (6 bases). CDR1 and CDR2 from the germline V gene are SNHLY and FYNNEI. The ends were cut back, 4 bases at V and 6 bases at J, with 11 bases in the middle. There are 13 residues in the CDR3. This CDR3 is CASSVPGADTQYF. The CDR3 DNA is TGTGCCAGCAGTGTCCCGGGAGCTGATACGCAGTATTTT.

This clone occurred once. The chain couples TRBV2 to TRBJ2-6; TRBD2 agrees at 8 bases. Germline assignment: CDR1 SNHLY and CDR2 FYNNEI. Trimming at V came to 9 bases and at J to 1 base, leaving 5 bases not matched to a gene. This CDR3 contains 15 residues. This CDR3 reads CASWTSRSGANVLTF. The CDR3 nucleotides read TGTGCCAGTTGGACTAGCCGGTCTGGGGCCAACGTCCTGACTTTC.

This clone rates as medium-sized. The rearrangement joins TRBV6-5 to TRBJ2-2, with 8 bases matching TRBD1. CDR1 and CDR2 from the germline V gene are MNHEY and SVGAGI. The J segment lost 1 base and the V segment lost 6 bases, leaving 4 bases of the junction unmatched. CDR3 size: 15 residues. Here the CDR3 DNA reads TGTGCCAGCAGATACAGGGGGATGAACACCGGGGAGCTGTTTTTT. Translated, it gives CASRYRGMNTGELFF.

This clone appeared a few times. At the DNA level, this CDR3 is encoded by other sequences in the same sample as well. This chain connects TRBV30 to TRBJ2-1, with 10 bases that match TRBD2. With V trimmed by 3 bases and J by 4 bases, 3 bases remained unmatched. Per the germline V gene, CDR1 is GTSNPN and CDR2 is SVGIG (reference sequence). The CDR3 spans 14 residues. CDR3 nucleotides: TGTGCCTGGAGCCGGACTAGCGGTTACAATGAGCAGTTCTTC. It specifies CAWSRTSGYNEQFF.

The CDR3 region has the DNA TGCAGCGCACCGACTAGCGGGAGTAAAGAGACCCAGTACTTC. This translates into CSAPTSGSKETQYF. The chain recombines TRBV29-1 with TRBJ2-5, with 12 bases that match TRBD2. The CDR3 spans 14 residues. V was clipped by 7 bases and J by 3 bases; unmatched bases: 6. Germline assignment: CDR1 SQVTM and CDR2 ANQGSEA.

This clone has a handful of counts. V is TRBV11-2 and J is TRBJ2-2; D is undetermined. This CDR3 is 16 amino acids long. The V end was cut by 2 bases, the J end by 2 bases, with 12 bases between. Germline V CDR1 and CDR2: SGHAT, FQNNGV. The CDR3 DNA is TGTGCCAGCAGCTTAATAAGGAGCCTAAACACCGGGGAGCTGTTTTTT. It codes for CASSLIRSLNTGELFF.

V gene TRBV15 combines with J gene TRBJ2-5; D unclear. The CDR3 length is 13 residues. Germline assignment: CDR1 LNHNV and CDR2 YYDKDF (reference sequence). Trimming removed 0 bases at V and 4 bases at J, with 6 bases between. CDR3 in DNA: TGTGCCACCAGCAGAGATCGATCAGAGACCCAGTACTTC. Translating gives CATSRDRSETQYF.

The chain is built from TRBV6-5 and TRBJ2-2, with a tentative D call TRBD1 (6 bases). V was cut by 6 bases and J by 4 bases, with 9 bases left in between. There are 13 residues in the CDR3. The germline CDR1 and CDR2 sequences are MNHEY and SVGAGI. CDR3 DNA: TGTGCCAGCAGCCCAGGGGTCACCGGGGAGCTGTTTTTT. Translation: CASSPGVTGELFF.

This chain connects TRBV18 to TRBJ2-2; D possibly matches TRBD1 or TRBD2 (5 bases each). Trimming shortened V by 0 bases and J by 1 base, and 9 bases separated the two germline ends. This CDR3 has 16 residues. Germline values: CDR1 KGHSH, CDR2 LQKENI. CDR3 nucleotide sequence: TGTGCCAGCTCACCACCGGGACGGAGGAACACCGGGGAGCTGTTTTTT. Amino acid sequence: CASSPPGRRNTGELFF. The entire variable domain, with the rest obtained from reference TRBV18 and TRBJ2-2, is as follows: NAGVMQNPRHLVRRRGQEARLRCSPMKGHSHVYWYRQLPEEGLKFMVYLQKENIIDESGMPKERFSAEFPKEGPSILRIQQVVRGDSAAYFCASSPPGRRNTGELFFGEGSRLTVL.

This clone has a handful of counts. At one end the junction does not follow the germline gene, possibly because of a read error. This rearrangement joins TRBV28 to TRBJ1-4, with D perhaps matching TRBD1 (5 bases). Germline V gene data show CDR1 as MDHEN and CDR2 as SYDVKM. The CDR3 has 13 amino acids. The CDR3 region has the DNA TGTGCCAGCAGTGAGGGGCAGTTAGAAAGACTGTTTTTT. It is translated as CASSEGQLERLFF. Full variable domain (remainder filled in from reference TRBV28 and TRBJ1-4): DVKVTQSSRYLVKRTGEKVFLECVQDMDHENMFWYRQDPGLGLRLIYFSYDVKMKEKGDIPEGYSVSREKKERFSLILESASTNQTSMYLCASSEGQLERLFFGSGTQLSVL.

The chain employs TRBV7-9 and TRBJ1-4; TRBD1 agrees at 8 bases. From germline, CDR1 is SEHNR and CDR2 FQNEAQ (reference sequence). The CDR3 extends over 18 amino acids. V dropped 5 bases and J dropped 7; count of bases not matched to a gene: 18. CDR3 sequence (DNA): TGTGCCAGCAGCACACACCGGGACAGGCGACACAAGGGTGAAAAACTGTTTTTT. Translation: CASSTHRDRRHKGEKLFF.

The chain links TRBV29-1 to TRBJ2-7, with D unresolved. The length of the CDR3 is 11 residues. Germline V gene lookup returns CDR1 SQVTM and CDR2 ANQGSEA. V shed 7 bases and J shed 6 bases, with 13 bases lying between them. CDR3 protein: CSGRLGGEQYF. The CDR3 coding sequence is TGCAGCGGGAGATTGGGTGGCGAGCAGTACTTC.

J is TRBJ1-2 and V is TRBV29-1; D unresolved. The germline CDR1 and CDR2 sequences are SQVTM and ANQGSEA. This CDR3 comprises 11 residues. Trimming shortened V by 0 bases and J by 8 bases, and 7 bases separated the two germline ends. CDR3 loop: CSVEDRVGYTF. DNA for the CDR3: TGCAGCGTTGAAGACCGAGTCGGCTACACCTTC.

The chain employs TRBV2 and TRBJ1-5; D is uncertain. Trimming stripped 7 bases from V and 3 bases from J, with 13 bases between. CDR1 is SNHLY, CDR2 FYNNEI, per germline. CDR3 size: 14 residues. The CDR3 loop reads CASTPEAPNQPQHF. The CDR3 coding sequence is TGTGCCAGCACTCCGGAGGCCCCCAATCAGCCCCAGCATTTT.

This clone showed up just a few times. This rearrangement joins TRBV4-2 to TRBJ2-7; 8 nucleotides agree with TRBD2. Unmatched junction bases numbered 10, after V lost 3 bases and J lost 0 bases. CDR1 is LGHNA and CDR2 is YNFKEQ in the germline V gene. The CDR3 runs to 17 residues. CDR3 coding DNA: TGTGCCAGCAGCCATCCCGGTGCGAGCGGGAGCTCCTACGAGCAGTACTTC. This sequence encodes CASSHPGASGSSYEQYF.

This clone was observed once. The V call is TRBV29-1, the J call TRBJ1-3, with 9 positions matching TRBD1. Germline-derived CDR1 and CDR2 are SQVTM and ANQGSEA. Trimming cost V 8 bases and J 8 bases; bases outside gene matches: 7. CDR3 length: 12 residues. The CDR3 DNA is TGCAGCATAAGAGGACAGGGGTACACCATATATTTT. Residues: CSIRGQGYTIYF.

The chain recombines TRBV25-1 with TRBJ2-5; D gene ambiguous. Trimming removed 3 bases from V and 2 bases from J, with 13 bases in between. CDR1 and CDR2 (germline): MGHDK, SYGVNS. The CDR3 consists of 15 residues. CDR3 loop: CASSDLTTSQETQYF. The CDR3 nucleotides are TGTGCCAGCAGTGATCTTACGACCAGTCAAGAGACCCAGTACTTC.

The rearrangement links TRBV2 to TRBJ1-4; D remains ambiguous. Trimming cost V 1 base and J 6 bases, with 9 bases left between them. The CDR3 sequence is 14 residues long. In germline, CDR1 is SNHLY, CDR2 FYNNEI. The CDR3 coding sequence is TGTGCCAGCAGTGAAGGTGTAATCGATGAAAAACTGTTTTTT. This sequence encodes CASSEGVIDEKLFF.

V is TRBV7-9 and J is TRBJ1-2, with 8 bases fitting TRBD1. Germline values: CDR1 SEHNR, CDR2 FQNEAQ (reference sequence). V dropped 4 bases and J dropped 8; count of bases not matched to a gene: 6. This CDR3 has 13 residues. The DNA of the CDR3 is TGTGCCAGCAGCTCCACGGACAGGGACGGCTACACCTTC. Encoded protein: CASSSTDRDGYTF.

CDR3 sequence (DNA): TGCAGCGTAGAACAGGGGGCAGAGACCCAGTACTTC. The encoded protein is CSVEQGAETQYF. The V gene is TRBV29-1, the J gene TRBJ2-5; 9 bases match TRBD1. Germline loops: CDR1 SQVTM, CDR2 ANQGSEA. V lost 6 bases, J lost 4 bases, and 3 bases stayed unmatched. The CDR3 totals 12 residues.

Written as DNA, the CDR3 is TGCGCCAGCAGCTATGATTTAGGCCGGGGGGACGAGCAGTACTTC. Protein sequence: CASSYDLGRGDEQYF. This chain connects TRBV5-1 to TRBJ2-7; 7 bases match TRBD2. V was pared by 3 bases and J by 5 bases, with 11 bases of the junction left unmatched. Germline V CDR1 and CDR2: SGHRS, YFSETQ. The CDR3 runs to 15 residues. Full variable domain (remainder filled in from reference TRBV5-1 and TRBJ2-7): KAGVTQTPRYLIKTRGQQVTLSCSPISGHRSVSWYQQTPGQGLQFLFEYFSETQRNKGNFPGRFSGRQFSNSRSEMNVSTLELGDSALYLCASSYDLGRGDEQYFGPGTRLTVT.

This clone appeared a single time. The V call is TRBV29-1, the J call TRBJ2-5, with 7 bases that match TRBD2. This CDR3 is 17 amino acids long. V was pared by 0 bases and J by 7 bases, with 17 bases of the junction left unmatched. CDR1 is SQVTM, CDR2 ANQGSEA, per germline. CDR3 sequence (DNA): TGCAGCGTTGAAGATAGGCGGGGCGGGAGTGCCGTGGGGACCCAGTACTTC. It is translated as CSVEDRRGGSAVGTQYF. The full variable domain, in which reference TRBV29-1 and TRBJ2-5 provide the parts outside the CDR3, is SAVISQKPSRDICQRGTSLTIQCQVDSQVTMMFWYRQQPGQSLTLIATANQGSEATYESGFVIDKFPISRPNLTFSTLTVSNMSPEDSSIYLCSVEDRRGGSAVGTQYFGPGTRLLVL.

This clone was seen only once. CDR3 loop: CASSLVLAKNIQYF. The DNA for the CDR3 is TGTGCCAGCAGCTTGGTTCTAGCCAAAAACATTCAGTACTTC. This chain joins TRBV11-2 and TRBJ2-4; the D is unclear. Germline-derived CDR1 and CDR2 are SGHAT and FQNNGV. CDR3 size: 14 residues. The V end was cut by 3 bases, the J end by 0 bases, with 6 bases between.

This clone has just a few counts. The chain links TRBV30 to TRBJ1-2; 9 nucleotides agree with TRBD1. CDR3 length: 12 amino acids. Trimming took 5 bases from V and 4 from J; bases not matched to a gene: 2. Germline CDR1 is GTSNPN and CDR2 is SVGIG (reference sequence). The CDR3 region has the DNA TGTGCCTGGGGGACAGGGATCTATGGCTACACCTTC. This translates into CAWGTGIYGYTF. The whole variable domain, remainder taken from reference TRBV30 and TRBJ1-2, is SQTIHQWPATLVQPVGSPLSLECTVEGTSNPNLYWYRQAAGRGLQLLFYSVGIGQISSEVPQNLSASRPQDRQFILSSKKLLLSDSGFYLCAWGTGIYGYTFGSGTRLTVV.

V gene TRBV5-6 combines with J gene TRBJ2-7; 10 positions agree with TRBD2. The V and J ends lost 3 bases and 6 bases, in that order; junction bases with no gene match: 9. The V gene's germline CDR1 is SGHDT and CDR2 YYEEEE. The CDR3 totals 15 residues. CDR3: CASSWTSGEAGEQYF. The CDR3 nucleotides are TGTGCCAGCAGCTGGACTAGCGGAGAGGCGGGCGAGCAGTACTTC.

The CDR3 sequence is CASSFDNQPQHF. As DNA, the CDR3 is TGTGCCAGCAGCTTCGACAATCAGCCCCAGCATTTT. The rearrangement links TRBV7-9 to TRBJ1-5, with no clear D. V was clipped by 3 bases and J by 3 bases, with 3 bases between them. The CDR3 has 12 residues. Germline V gene data show CDR1 as SEHNR and CDR2 as FQNEAQ (reference sequence).

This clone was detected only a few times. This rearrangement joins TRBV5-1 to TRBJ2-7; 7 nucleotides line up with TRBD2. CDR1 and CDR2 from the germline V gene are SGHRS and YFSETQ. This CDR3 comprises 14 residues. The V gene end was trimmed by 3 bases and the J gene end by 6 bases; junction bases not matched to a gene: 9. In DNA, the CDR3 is TGCGCCAGCAGCTCCGTGGGAGGGAGCATCGAGCAGTACTTC. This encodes CASSSVGGSIEQYF.

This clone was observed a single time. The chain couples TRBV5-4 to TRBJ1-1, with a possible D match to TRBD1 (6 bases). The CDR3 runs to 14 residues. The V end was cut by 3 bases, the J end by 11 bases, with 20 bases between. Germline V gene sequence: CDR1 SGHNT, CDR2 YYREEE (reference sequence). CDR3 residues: CASSSQGSVVQAFF. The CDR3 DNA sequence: TGTGCCAGCAGCTCACAGGGTTCTGTCGTTCAGGCTTTCTTT. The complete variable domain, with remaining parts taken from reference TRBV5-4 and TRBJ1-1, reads ETGVTQSPTHLIKTRGQQVTLRCSSQSGHNTVSWYQQALGQGPQFIFQYYREEENGRGNFPPRFSGLQFPNYSSELNVNALELDDSALYLCASSSQGSVVQAFFGQGTRLTVV.

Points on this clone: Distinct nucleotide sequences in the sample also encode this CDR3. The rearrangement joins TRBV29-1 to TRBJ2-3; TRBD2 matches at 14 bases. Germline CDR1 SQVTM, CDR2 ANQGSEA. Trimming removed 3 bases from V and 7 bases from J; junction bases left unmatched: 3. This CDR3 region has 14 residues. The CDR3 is CSVEGTSGRNTQYF. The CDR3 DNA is TGCAGCGTTGAGGGGACTAGCGGGAGAAATACGCAGTATTTT.

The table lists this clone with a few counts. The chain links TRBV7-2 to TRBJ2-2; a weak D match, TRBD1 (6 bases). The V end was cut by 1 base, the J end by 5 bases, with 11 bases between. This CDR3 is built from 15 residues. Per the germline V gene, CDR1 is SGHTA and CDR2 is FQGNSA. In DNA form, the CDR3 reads TGTGCCAGCAGCTTAGACGGGACACGGACCGGGGAGCTGTTTTTT. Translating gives CASSLDGTRTGELFF.